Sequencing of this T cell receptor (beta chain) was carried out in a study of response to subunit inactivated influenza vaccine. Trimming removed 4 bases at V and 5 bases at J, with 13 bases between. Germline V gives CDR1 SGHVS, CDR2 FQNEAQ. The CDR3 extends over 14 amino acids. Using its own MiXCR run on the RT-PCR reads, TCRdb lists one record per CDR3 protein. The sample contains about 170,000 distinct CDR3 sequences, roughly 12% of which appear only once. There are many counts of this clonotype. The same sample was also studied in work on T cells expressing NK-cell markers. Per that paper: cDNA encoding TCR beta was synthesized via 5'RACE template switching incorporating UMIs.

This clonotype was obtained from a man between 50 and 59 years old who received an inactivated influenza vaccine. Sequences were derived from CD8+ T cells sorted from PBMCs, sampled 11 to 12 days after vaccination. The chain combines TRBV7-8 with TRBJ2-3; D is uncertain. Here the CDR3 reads CASSSSPPQDTQYF. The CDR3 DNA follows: TGTGCCAGCAGCTCCTCACCCCCGCAAGATACGCAGTATTTT.